The clone carrying this T cell receptor beta chain was observed many times. This record comes from a study of T cells in Graves' hyperthyroidism and ophthalmopathy. Amplified TCR beta CDR3 regions came from RNA transcripts. A first-round RT-PCR of the TCR CDR3 used the HTBI primer set. TCRdb processed the multiplex PCR reads anew with MiXCR; each CDR3 protein has one entry. The sample has fewer than 400,000 distinct CDR3 sequences, 15% to 19% seen once. CDR1 is SGHRS and CDR2 is YFSETQ in the germline V gene. CDR3 length: 14 amino acids. Trimming took off 1 base at V and 6 bases at J, with 14 bases between the two ends.

The specimen was blood. The source of this sequence is a woman aged 18-29 years with Graves' hyperthyroidism that later progressed to Graves' ophthalmopathy. The V and J genes are TRBV5-1 and TRBJ2-7, with D perhaps matching TRBD2 (6 bases). This CDR3 is CASSLRVAVGEQYF. CDR3 DNA sequence: TGCGCCAGCAGCTTGCGTGTAGCGGTGGGCGAGCAGTACTTC.